The 7 T cell receptor beta chains given below trace back to one sample, sequenced in a study of neurological immune-mediated disorders. TCRdb reprocessed the 5' RACE reads with MiXCR, giving one entry per CDR3 protein. This sample yields some 95,000 distinct CDR3 sequences, of which roughly 3.5% are seen a single time; around 6% belongs to the top ten. The sample was PBMCs. The receptor source for this set is a woman aged 18-29 years with multiple sclerosis.

This clonotype came up many times. The chain is built from TRBV5-1 and TRBJ1-5; TRBD1 might be the D (5 bases). The CDR3 consists of 13 residues. Trimming pared 0 bases from V and 8 bases from J, leaving 9 bases between. From germline, CDR1 is SGHRS and CDR2 YFSETQ. CDR3 loop: CASSLAGPEPQHF. The CDR3 DNA follows: TGCGCCAGCAGCTTGGCAGGGCCCGAGCCCCAGCATTTT.

This clonotype was found many times. V usage is TRBV19 and J usage is TRBJ2-7; the match to TRBD2 covers 8 bases. This CDR3 has 14 amino acids. Germline CDR1 reads LNHDA; CDR2 reads SQIVND (reference sequence). The J segment lost 2 bases and the V segment lost 4 bases, leaving 4 bases of the junction unmatched. The CDR3 DNA sequence: TGTGCCAGTAGTAAAAAGCGGGAGACCTACGAGCAGTACTTC. Residues: CASSKKRETYEQYF.

On this clonotype itself: The conserved final phenylalanine or tryptophan is absent from the CDR3, which likely points to a read error. V and J are TRBV20-1 and TRBJ2-5; 14 nucleotides line up with TRBD2. The CDR3 runs to 19 residues. The trim removed 0 bases at V and 1 base at J, leaving 10 bases unmatched. The germline CDR1 and CDR2 sequences are DFQATT and SNEGSKA (reference sequence). The CDR3 loop is CSARDPLGLAGGPQETQYN. CDR3 DNA sequence: TGCAGTGCTAGAGATCCCCTAGGACTAGCGGGGGGCCCCCAAGAGACCCAGTACAAC.

This clonotype occurred many times. The chain is built from TRBV5-6 and TRBJ1-1; maybe TRBD1 (6 bases). Germline CDR1 and CDR2: SGHDT and YYEEEE. CDR3 length equals 14 residues. V was shortened by 3 bases and J by 1 base, with 10 bases between the two germline ends. CDR3 sequence (DNA): TGTGCCAGCAGCTCGGTGACAGGGAACACTGAAGCTTTCTTT. Protein sequence: CASSSVTGNTEAFF. Full variable domain (rest looked up from reference TRBV5-6 and TRBJ1-1): DAGVTQSPTHLIKTRGQQVTLRCSPKSGHDTVSWYQQALGQGPQFIFQYYEEEERQRGNFPDRFSGHQFPNYSSELNVNALLLGDSALYLCASSSVTGNTEAFFGQGTRLTVV.

Many counts were recorded for this clonotype. This chain links TRBV28 with TRBJ2-4; 10 bases map to TRBD2. The ends lost 3 bases at V and 0 bases at J; junction bases unmatched: 8. Germline V gene data show CDR1 as MDHEN and CDR2 as SYDVKM. The CDR3 has 18 residues. Here the CDR3 reads CASSFLAGAFLAKNIQYF. CDR3 nucleotides: TGTGCCAGCAGTTTTCTAGCGGGGGCCTTTCTAGCCAAAAACATTCAGTACTTC. Drawing the rest from reference TRBV28 and TRBJ2-4, the complete variable domain is DVKVTQSSRYLVKRTGEKVFLECVQDMDHENMFWYRQDPGLGLRLIYFSYDVKMKEKGDIPEGYSVSREKKERFSLILESASTNQTSMYLCASSFLAGAFLAKNIQYFGAGTRLSVL.

This clonotype was observed many times. The V and J genes are TRBV6-2 or TRBV6-3 and TRBJ2-5; 12 nucleotides match TRBD2. Germline V gene data show CDR1 as MNHEY and CDR2 as SVGEGT. The ends lost 7 bases at V and 1 base at J; junction bases unmatched: 7. This CDR3 has 16 amino acids. The CDR3 region has the DNA TGTGCCAGCACCTACGGGACTAGCGGGTTCCAAGAGACCCAGTACTTC. It specifies CASTYGTSGFQETQYF.

Note on this clonotype: A single base separates this from a much larger clone, so it may be a read error. In DNA, the CDR3 is TGTGTCAGCAGCCCACGGGGTACAGAAAGAGTCCACGAGCAGTACTTC. It encodes CVSSPRGTERVHEQYF. V is TRBV7-9 and J is TRBJ2-7; possible D gene TRBD2, 5 bases. Germline V gives CDR1 SEHNR, CDR2 FQNEAQ (reference sequence). The CDR3 contains 16 residues.